Here is one TCR beta chain with its context. The V end was cut by 4 bases, the J end by 5 bases, with 17 bases between. The germline V gene has CDR1 MGHRA and CDR2 YSYEKL. The length of the CDR3 is 15 residues. The entry originates in a study of blood T cells in healthy people across ages. Next came a second PCR, run for roughly 6 to 11 cycles, which used a sample-barcoded 5' primer along with a J-beta primer mix. TCRdb redid the calling of the 5' RACE reads with MiXCR, one entry per CDR3 protein. The table lists over 1,500,000 distinct CDR3 sequences, 40% to 55% of them singletons, with around 2.1% in the top ten.

Sequencing was done on a sample of blood. The sequence derives from a woman aged 40-49 years in good health. The J gene is TRBJ1-2, the V gene TRBV4-1; the D gene is possibly TRBD1 (6 bases). CDR3 nucleotides: TGCGCCAGCAGCCTGCTCCGCCGGACAGATTATGGCTACACCTTC. Its translation is CASSLLRRTDYGYTF.